A selection of T cell receptor beta chains follows, all from one sample in a study of CD8 T cells in ankylosing spondylitis. A single record per CDR3 protein comes from TCRdb applying MiXCR to the 5' RACE reads. The sample holds approximately 130,000 distinct CDR3 sequences, more than 9.5% seen once. The sample consisted of blood, either unsorted or a sorted T cell fraction (not recorded which). The receptors shown here come from a female donor with ankylosing spondylitis or in good health (not recorded which). CDR3s include the opening cysteine and the closing phenylalanine or tryptophan. The order of the fields is V gene, J gene, CDR3 protein.

V: TRBV3-1
J: TRBJ1-6
CDR3: CASSQLGTGGLSPLHF

V: TRBV12-3/TRBV12-4
J: TRBJ1-5
CDR3: CASSPSHGVNQPQHF

V: TRBV12-3/TRBV12-4
J: TRBJ2-2
CDR3: CASSSQSPGELFF

V: TRBV3-1
J: TRBJ1-2
CDR3: CASSPPGTHWSYGYTF

V: TRBV20-1
J: TRBJ2-7
CDR3: CSALGQGAYEQYF

V: TRBV19
J: TRBJ2-1
CDR3: CASSIPLRSYNEQFF

V: TRBV20-1
J: TRBJ2-3
CDR3: CSAPTGAPTDTQYF

V: TRBV4-1
J: TRBJ1-1
CDR3: CASSQEYGGTEAFF

V: TRBV7-9
J: TRBJ2-1
CDR3: CASRRGGEVYNEQFF

V: TRBV7-9
J: TRBJ1-2
CDR3: CASSSQGFYGYTF

V: TRBV7-8
J: TRBJ2-7
CDR3: CASRPRVRFEQYF

V: TRBV7-8
J: TRBJ2-2
CDR3: CASSLNSPNTGELFF

V: TRBV5-4
J: TRBJ1-1
CDR3: CASSLEDLNTEAFF

V: TRBV5-1
J: TRBJ1-4
CDR3: CASSSGTGTEKLFF

V: TRBV20-1
J: TRBJ2-1
CDR3: CSARAGGQLNEQFF

V: TRBV5-1
J: TRBJ2-1
CDR3: CASSLGFNEQFF

V: TRBV6-1
J: TRBJ1-1
CDR3: CASSEIGGTEAFF

V: TRBV29-1
J: TRBJ2-1
CDR3: CSAVRDSGIVYNEQFF

V: TRBV5-5
J: TRBJ2-7
CDR3: CASSLEWTAYEQYF

V: TRBV10-2
J: TRBJ1-3
CDR3: CATLGRNTIYF

V: TRBV19
J: TRBJ2-1
CDR3: CASGWTGNYYNEQFF

V: TRBV7-2
J: TRBJ1-2
CDR3: CASSLFIGIGGYTF

V: TRBV5-1
J: TRBJ2-5
CDR3: CASSLAELTAGGKETQYF

V: TRBV10-3
J: TRBJ1-3
CDR3: CAISPGQAGNTIYF

V: TRBV25-1
J: TRBJ2-7
CDR3: CASRGQALSYEQYF

V: TRBV6-1
J: TRBJ1-3
CDR3: CASSGDRGRVTIYF